This T cell receptor (beta chain) is drawn from a study of PD-1 blockade in classical Hodgkin lymphoma (dated by TCRdb to the early 2020s). In terms of the full investigation: Nivolumab dosing was 3 mg/kg intravenously every 2 weeks, continuing until either disease progression or unacceptable toxicity. A peripheral blood immune signature of response to PD-1 blockade in classical Hodgkin lymphoma was defined using TCR beta sequencing and CyTOF.

The investigation overall reported the following: Baseline TCR diversity was reported to be lower in newly diagnosed patients than in healthy donors and to be lower still in relapsed/refractory patients. Trial patients achieving complete response had baseline diversity similar to newly diagnosed patients, whereas partial responders and progressors had significantly lower diversity. Only a single clinical trial cohort was studied, and what caused the repertoire differences, possibly disease activity or prior therapy, remained undefined. Patients starting nivolumab less than 1 year after ASCT had lower diversity and were excluded from later analyses to avoid confounding by immune reconstitution. CD4+ but not CD8+ TCR diversity rose significantly by C4D1 (p=0.0027 vs p=0.16), most apparent in complete responders (p=0.02).

This clone was detected only once. Its antigen remains undetermined. Within one base of it there is no much larger clone, and no base qualities were kept. V is pared back by 8 bases and J by 7 bases, with 17 bases lying between the germline termini. The CDR3 runs 13 amino acids, cysteine and phenylalanine included. Just the 39-base CDR3 DNA is kept, in frame starting at base 1. CDR1 and CDR2 were assigned from the germline V gene (reference sequence) as GTSNPN and SVGIG. The time point label here, explained by the study, means: cycle 4 day 1 (C4D1), after 6 weeks of nivolumab. All trial patients had relapsed after autologous stem cell transplantation, with cohorts A, B and C differing in prior brentuximab vedotin exposure. The trial cohort comprised 60 or so patients with relapsed/refractory classical Hodgkin lymphoma whose best overall responses were complete response, partial response or progressive disease. In the multi-cohort phase II CheckMate 205 trial, trial patients received single-agent nivolumab. An independent review committee assessed best overall response by applying the 2007 International Working Group response criteria. Trial PBMCs were obtained immediately prior to nivolumab initiation (C1D1) and on therapy at cycle 2 day 1 and cycle 4 day 1. Peripheral blood was collected in 8 mL Vacutainer Cell Preparation Tubes, from which PBMCs were isolated by centrifugation and then cryopreserved.

The Qiagen DNeasy kit was used to extract genomic DNA from unsorted PBMCs and from the negatively selected CD4+ and CD8+ fractions. Using primers that anneal to V and J segments, immunoSEQ multiplex PCR amplified the TCR beta CDR3 regions. A synthetic immune receptor repertoire was used to minimize amplification bias, and remaining bias was computationally removed after sequencing. On the study's bioinformatics: Custom Python scripts were used to quantify repertoire diversity as the Shannon entropy index. Unsorted, CD4+ and CD8+ repertoires were examined separately, except in combined analyses, for which CD4+ and CD8+ sequences were merged in silico. Clonal expansion was defined as at least a 2-fold frequency increase after treatment relative to C1D1, with a pseudocount of 0.5 for undetected baseline clones. Singleton clones were defined as clones with 0 or 1 copy at C1D1, and non-singleton clones were defined as clones with 2 or more copies. Clones expanded in unsorted samples were annotated as CD4+, CD8+ or unknown by matching protein sequences in sorted samples from the same patient. Wilcoxon tests on paired samples were used to test changes in diversity from C1D1 to C4D1. What TCRdb holds here is the immuneACCESS table cut down to in-frame rearrangements. Part of the clones is not present; checked against another copy, under half of the missing clones reflect an unresolved V gene, and the others are unexplained. Clonal size and the V and J genes are those of that table, whereas D and trimming came from the DNA. The sample includes fewer than 50,000 clones, with 78% observed a single time. The leading ten clones occupy 37% of the sample.

The sequence links TRBV30 to TRBJ1-4; too little of a D gene remains to name it. The sequences come from peripheral blood mononuclear cells (PBMCs), collected before the fourth cycle of nivolumab. The source of this sequence is a human donor with classical Hodgkin lymphoma. CDR3 protein: CASLDRGSEKLFF. The sequence in DNA is TGTGCCAGCCTAGACCGAGGCAGTGAAAAACTGTTTTTT.